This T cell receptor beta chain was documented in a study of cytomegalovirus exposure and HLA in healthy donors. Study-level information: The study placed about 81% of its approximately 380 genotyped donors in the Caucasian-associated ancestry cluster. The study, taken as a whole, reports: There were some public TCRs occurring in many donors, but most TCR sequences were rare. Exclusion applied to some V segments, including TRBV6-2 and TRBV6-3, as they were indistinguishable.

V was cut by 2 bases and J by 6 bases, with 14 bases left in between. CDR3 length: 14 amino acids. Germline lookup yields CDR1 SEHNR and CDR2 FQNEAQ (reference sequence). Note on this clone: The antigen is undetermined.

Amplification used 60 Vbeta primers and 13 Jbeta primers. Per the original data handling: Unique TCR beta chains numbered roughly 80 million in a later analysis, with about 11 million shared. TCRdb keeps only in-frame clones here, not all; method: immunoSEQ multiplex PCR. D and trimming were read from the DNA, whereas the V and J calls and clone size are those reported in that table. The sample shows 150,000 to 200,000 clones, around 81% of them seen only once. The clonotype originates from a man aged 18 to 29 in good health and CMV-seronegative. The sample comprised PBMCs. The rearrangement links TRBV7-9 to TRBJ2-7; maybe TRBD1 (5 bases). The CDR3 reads CASSLSAGMFEQYF. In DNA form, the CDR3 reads TGTGCCAGCAGCTTATCTGCAGGGATGTTCGAGCAGTACTTC.